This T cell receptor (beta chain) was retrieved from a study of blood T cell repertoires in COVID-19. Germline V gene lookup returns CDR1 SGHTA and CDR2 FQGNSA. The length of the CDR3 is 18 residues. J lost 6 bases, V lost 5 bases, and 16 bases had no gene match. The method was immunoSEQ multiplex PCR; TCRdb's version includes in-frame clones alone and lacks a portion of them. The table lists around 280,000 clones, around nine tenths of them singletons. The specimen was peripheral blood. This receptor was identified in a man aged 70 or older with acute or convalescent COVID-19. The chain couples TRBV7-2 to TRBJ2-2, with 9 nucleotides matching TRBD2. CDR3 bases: TGTGCCAGCAGCCCCGGGGGAATGGTGCTAGCGGGACCCGGGGAGCTGTTTTTT. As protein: CASSPGGMVLAGPGELFF.